A single sample gave rise to the 15 T cell receptor beta chains below, sequenced in a study of blood T cell repertoires in COVID-19. Data came from immunoSEQ multiplex PCR; TCRdb stores just in-frame clones and leaves some out. The profile shows around 60,000 clones, approximately 84% of them singletons. Material for sequencing was peripheral blood. These receptors were taken from a man aged 55 to 69 with COVID-19, enrolled during active disease.

The chain uses TRBV30 and TRBJ1-6, with 9 bases lining up with TRBD1. This CDR3 contains 14 residues. The V gene end was trimmed by 2 bases and the J gene end by 10 bases; junction bases not matched to a gene: 6. Germline loops: CDR1 GTSNPN, CDR2 SVGIG (reference sequence). CDR3 sequence: CAWSSGTGTSPLHF. The CDR3 DNA is TGTGCCTGGAGTTCCGGGACAGGGACCTCACCCCTCCACTTT. The whole variable domain, filled in from reference TRBV30 and TRBJ1-6, reads SQTIHQWPATLVQPVGSPLSLECTVEGTSNPNLYWYRQAAGRGLQLLFYSVGIGQISSEVPQNLSASRPQDRQFILSSKKLLLSDSGFYLCAWSSGTGTSPLHFGNGTRLTVT.

The chain links TRBV18 to TRBJ2-1; 7 positions match TRBD1. V lost 3 bases, J lost 0 bases, and 2 bases stayed unmatched. CDR1 is KGHSH and CDR2 is LQKENI in the germline V gene. CDR3 length equals 15 residues. CDR3: CASSPGTDSYNEQFF. The CDR3 DNA reads TGTGCCAGCTCACCCGGGACAGACTCCTACAATGAGCAGTTCTTC.

The J gene is TRBJ2-3, the V gene TRBV5-1; 15 bases match TRBD2. This CDR3 is 16 amino acids long. Trimming at V came to 3 bases and at J to 6 bases, leaving 5 bases not matched to a gene. From germline, CDR1 is SGHRS and CDR2 YFSETQ. The CDR3 nucleotides read TGCGCCAGCAGCTGGACTAGCGGGGGGGCTCGGGATACGCAGTATTTT. Translated: CASSWTSGGARDTQYF. The complete variable domain, with remaining parts taken from reference TRBV5-1 and TRBJ2-3, reads KAGVTQTPRYLIKTRGQQVTLSCSPISGHRSVSWYQQTPGQGLQFLFEYFSETQRNKGNFPGRFSGRQFSNSRSEMNVSTLELGDSALYLCASSWTSGGARDTQYFGPGTRLTVL.

V usage is TRBV11-3 and J usage is TRBJ1-6, with D unresolved. Germline V lookup: CDR1 SGHNT, CDR2 YENEEA. Trimming pared 2 bases from V and 5 bases from J, leaving 22 bases between. The length of the CDR3 is 19 residues. The CDR3 sequence: CASSLIVGTEAHHNSPLHF. DNA for the CDR3: TGTGCCAGCAGCTTAATTGTGGGTACCGAGGCTCACCATAATTCACCCCTCCACTTT. The complete variable domain, with remaining parts taken from reference TRBV11-3 and TRBJ1-6, reads EAGVVQSPRYKIIEKKQPVAFWCNPISGHNTLYWYLQNLGQGPELLIRYENEEAVDDSQLPKDRFSAERLKGVDSTLKIQPAELGDSAVYLCASSLIVGTEAHHNSPLHFGNGTRLTVT.

The J gene is TRBJ2-3, the V gene TRBV3-1 (or the pseudogene TRBV3-2); 10 nucleotides align to TRBD2. Trimming removed 4 bases from V and 2 bases from J; junction bases left unmatched: 6. This CDR3 contains 16 residues. The V gene's germline CDR1 is LGHDT and CDR2 YNNKEL (reference sequence). CDR3 protein: CASSRGGLAATDTQYF. CDR3 in DNA: TGTGCCAGCAGCCGGGGAGGACTAGCGGCCACAGATACGCAGTATTTT.

The V call is TRBV24-1, the J call TRBJ2-1, with 13 bases lining up with TRBD2. This CDR3 has 15 residues. From germline, CDR1 is KGHDR and CDR2 SFDVKD. After removal of 2 bases from V and 7 bases from J, the junction contained 1 base not matched to a gene. For the CDR3, the DNA is TGTGCCACCAGTGATTGGACTAGCGGGAGTAATGAGCAGTTCTTC. This gives the protein CATSDWTSGSNEQFF.

This clone was counted only a few times. V and J are TRBV7-9 and TRBJ2-3; D might be TRBD1 (5 bases). Trimming cost V 7 bases and J 0 bases, with 17 bases left between them. The CDR3 contains 16 residues. Germline CDR1 and CDR2: SEHNR and FQNEAQ (reference sequence). The CDR3 DNA sequence: TGTGCCAGCACCAAATCGGGCCAGGGAAGCACAGATACGCAGTATTTT. Its translation is CASTKSGQGSTDTQYF. Variable domain in full (rest from reference TRBV7-9 and TRBJ2-3): DTGVSQNPRHKITKRGQNVTFRCDPISEHNRLYWYRQTLGQGPEFLTYFQNEAQLEKSRLLSDRFSAERPKGSFSTLEIQRTEQGDSAMYLCASTKSGQGSTDTQYFGPGTRLTVL.

V and J are TRBV6-5 and TRBJ1-4; TRBD1 agrees at 8 bases. J lost 7 bases, V lost 6 bases, and 7 bases had no gene match. This CDR3 comprises 14 residues. Germline V gene lookup returns CDR1 MNHEY and CDR2 SVGAGI. Here the CDR3 reads CASSPRGQGEKLFF. CDR3 DNA: TGTGCCAGCAGCCCCAGGGGGCAGGGTGAAAAACTGTTTTTT.

The chain joins TRBV28 to TRBJ2-2; possible D gene TRBD2, 6 bases. The V and J ends lost 6 bases and 5 bases respectively, with 19 bases between them. The CDR3 contains 16 residues. Looked up from germline, CDR1 is MDHEN and CDR2 is SYDVKM. Here the CDR3 DNA reads TGTGCCAGCAGCCGCCCGGGAGTGGAAAGGACCGGGGAGCTGTTTTTT. It codes for CASSRPGVERTGELFF.

V usage is TRBV27 and J usage is TRBJ2-1, with TRBD1 matching 8 bases. V was pared by 6 bases and J by 0 bases, with 7 bases of the junction left unmatched. Germline assignment: CDR1 MNHEY and CDR2 SMNVEV (reference sequence). This CDR3 contains 16 residues. The CDR3 nucleotides are TGTGCCAGCAGCACGAGGACAGGGAGCTCCTACAATGAGCAGTTCTTC. Protein sequence: CASSTRTGSSYNEQFF.

The CDR3 nucleotides read TGTGCCAGCAGTTCGGTCCTCTGGAACACTGAAGCTTTCTTT. Its protein product is CASSSVLWNTEAFF. The chain has TRBV6-5 and TRBJ1-1, with D unclear. The CDR3 runs to 14 residues. V was trimmed by 4 bases and J by 1 base, leaving 10 bases between them. In germline, CDR1 is MNHEY, CDR2 SVGAGI.

The chain combines TRBV7-2 with TRBJ2-5, with D possibly being TRBD1 (7 bases). Looked up from germline, CDR1 is SGHTA and CDR2 is FQGNSA. The CDR3 length is 16 residues. V gave up 4 bases and J gave up 2 bases, with 17 bases separating them. The CDR3 region has the DNA TGTGCCAGCAGCTGGCGAGAGGGGGCGGGGCAAGAGACCCAGTACTTC. Protein sequence: CASSWREGAGQETQYF. Drawing the rest from reference TRBV7-2 and TRBJ2-5, the complete variable domain is GAGVSQSPSNKVTEKGKDVELRCDPISGHTALYWYRQSLGQGLEFLIYFQGNSAPDKSGLPSDRFSAERTGGSVSTLTIQRTQQEDSAVYLCASSWREGAGQETQYFGPGTRLLVL.

J is TRBJ2-5 and V is TRBV6-5; D possibly corresponds to TRBD2 (6 bases). This CDR3 is built from 15 residues. V dropped 0 bases and J dropped 1 base, with 9 bases sitting between them. Germline loops: CDR1 MNHEY, CDR2 SVGAGI. The CDR3 here is CASSYSYSGQETQYF. CDR3 nucleotides: TGTGCCAGCAGTTACTCTTATAGCGGCCAAGAGACCCAGTACTTC.

This chain connects TRBV24-1 to TRBJ1-1, with TRBD1 matching over 8 bases. The CDR3 runs 13 residues. The germline V gene has CDR1 KGHDR and CDR2 SFDVKD. Losses at the gene ends were 7 bases for V and 1 base for J; bases not matched to a gene: 1. DNA for the CDR3: TGTGCCACCAGGGGACAGGAGAACACTGAAGCTTTCTTT. Protein sequence: CATRGQENTEAFF.

This chain uses TRBV29-1 with TRBJ2-5, with TRBD2 identical over 8 bases. The end of the DNA fits TRBJ2-7 better, so the J call may be wrong. From germline, CDR1 is SQVTM and CDR2 ANQGSEA. This CDR3 is built from 12 residues. The CDR3 reads CSVGRGGDEQYF. The CDR3 bases are TGCAGCGTTGGCCGGGGGGGCGACGAGCAGTACTTC.